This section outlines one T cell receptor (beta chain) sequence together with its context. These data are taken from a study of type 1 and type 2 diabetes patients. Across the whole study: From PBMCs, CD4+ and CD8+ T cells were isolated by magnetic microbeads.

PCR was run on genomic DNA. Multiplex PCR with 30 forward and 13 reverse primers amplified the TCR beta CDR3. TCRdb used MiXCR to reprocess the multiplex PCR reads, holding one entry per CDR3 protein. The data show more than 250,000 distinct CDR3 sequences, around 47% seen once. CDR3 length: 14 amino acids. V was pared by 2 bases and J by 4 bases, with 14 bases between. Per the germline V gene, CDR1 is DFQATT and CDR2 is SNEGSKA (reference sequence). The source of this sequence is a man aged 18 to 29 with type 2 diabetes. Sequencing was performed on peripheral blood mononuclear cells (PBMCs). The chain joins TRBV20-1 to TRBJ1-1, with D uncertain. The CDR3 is CSARKRTRGTEAFF. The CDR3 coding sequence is TGCAGTGCTAGAAAACGGACCCGAGGCACTGAAGCTTTCTTT.